This T cell receptor beta chain was recorded in a study of neoadjuvant nivolumab and ipilimumab in lung cancer. Profiled with immunoSEQ multiplex PCR; TCRdb holds only in-frame clones, not every one. The table has about 9,000 clones, over 75% seen once. Per the germline V gene, CDR1 is GTSNPN and CDR2 is SVGIG (reference sequence). CDR3 length: 15 amino acids. With 7 bases removed from V and 10 bases from J, the gap between germline ends came to 23 bases. The chain has TRBV30 and TRBJ1-6; a weak D match, TRBD1 (5 bases). The sample was tumor tissue, taken after neoadjuvant nivolumab, alone or with ipilimumab, at or shortly before surgery. This TCR derives from an adult with non-small cell lung cancer. The CDR3 spells CAFRRAGGGWSPLHF. The CDR3 DNA follows: TGTGCCTTCCGACGAGCAGGCGGGGGGTGGTCACCCCTCCACTTT.